This T cell receptor beta chain was found in a study of CD8 T cells in Susac syndrome (dated by TCRdb to the late 2010s). About the study as a whole: Whether CD8+ T cell activation and differentiation in Susac syndrome was antigen driven was tested using repertoire sequencing. Paper-wide results and their limitations: The study acknowledged that relatively few individuals were included in the TCR sequencing and HLA analysis.

V trim: 4 bases; J trim: 4 bases; unmatched bases: 7. The CDR3 sequence holds 15 residues, the cysteine and phenylalanine included. The CDR3 DNA has 45 bases and is translated from base 1. CDR1 SGHRS and CDR2 YFSETQ were looked up in the germline V gene. RNA was extracted with the RNeasy kit and about 0.5 to 1 ug was reverse transcribed using random hexamers. The immunoSEQ multiplex PCR assay, which covers 54 Vbeta and 13 Jbeta segments, was used to amplify TCR beta CDR3 regions. PCR amplification bias was corrected using a synthetic template baseline for primer optimization and computational correction. Per the source publication's procedure: Reads were annotated to V, D and J genes according to IMGT and were analyzed with immunoSEQ Analyzer, with only productive sequences retained. To calculate clonality, Shannon entropy was normalized by log2 of the number of productive unique sequences and then subtracted from one. For each patient and control, public and private clones were evaluated among the 100 most prevalent clones. Susac-specific clones were defined as absent from healthy and MS cohorts, over a thousand published viral clones and other ImmuneACCESS disease sequences. TCRdb trimmed the raw reads at Q25, called clones with MiXCR and kept productive beta chains. Each CDR3 protein gets just one entry, which takes the most common genes and DNA from the rows behind it. The V and J calls were determined by TCRdb, not by the authors. Recorded for this sample are about 110,000 distinct CDR3 sequences; about 95% of them occurred a single time. Jointly, the top ten make up 0.09% to 0.1% of the sample.

As concerns this clonotype: The antigen it binds to is not known. Within one base of it there is no much larger clone, and no base qualities were kept.

Peripheral blood CD8+ and CD4+ T cells from healthy donors, Susac syndrome patients and multiple sclerosis patients were profiled by high-throughput TCR beta sequencing. The healthy donors served as controls matched for age and sex. Bulk CD8+ and CD4+ T cells were purified by magnetic negative isolation, while CD8+ TEMRA cells were enriched using FACS. Blood was collected in EDTA tubes and processed within 24 hours, with PBMCs isolated through density gradient centrifugation. PBMCs destined for TCR sequencing were cryopreserved in liquid nitrogen and later thawed in a 37 °C water bath. The sorted or isolated CD4+, CD8+ and CD8+ TEMRA cells reached a purity of at least 90%.

The source material was CD4+ T cells from PBMCs. This clonotype was sampled from a human donor in good health. The receptor chain draws on TRBV5-1 and TRBJ2-7; the junction holds 11 bases that match TRBD2. The nucleotides are TGCGCCAGCAGCCTAGCGGGAGGAGCCGGGTACGAGCAGTACTTC. Its amino acids are CASSLAGGAGYEQYF.